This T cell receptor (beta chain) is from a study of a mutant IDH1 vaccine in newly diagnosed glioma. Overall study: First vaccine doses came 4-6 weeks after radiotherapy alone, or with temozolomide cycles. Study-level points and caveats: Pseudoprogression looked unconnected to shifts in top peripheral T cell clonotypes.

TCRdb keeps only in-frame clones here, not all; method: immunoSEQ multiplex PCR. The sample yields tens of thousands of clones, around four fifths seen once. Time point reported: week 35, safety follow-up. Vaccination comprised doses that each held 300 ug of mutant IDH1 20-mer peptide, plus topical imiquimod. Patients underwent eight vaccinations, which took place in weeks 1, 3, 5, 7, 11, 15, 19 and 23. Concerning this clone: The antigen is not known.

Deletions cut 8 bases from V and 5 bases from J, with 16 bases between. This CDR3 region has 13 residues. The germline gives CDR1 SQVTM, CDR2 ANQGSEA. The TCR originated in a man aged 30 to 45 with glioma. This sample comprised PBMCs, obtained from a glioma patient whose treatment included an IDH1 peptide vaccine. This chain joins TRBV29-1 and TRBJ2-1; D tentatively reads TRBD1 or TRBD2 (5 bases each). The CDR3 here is CSPLGTDDNEQFF. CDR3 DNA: TGCAGCCCCCTCGGGACGGACGACAATGAGCAGTTCTTC.